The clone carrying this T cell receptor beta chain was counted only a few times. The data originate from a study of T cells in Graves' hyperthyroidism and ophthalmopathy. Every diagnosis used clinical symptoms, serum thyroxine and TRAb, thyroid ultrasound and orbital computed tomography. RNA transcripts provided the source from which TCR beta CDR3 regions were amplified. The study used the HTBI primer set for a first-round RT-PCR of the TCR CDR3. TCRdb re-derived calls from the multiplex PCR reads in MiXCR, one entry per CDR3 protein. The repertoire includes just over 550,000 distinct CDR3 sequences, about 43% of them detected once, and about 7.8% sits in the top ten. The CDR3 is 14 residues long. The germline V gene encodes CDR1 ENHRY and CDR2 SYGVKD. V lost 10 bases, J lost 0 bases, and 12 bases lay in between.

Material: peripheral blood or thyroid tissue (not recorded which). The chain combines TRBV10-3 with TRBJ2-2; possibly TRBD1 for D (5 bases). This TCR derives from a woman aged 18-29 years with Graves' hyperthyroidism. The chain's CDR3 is CASRRTTNTGELFF. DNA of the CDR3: TGTGCCAGCAGGCGGACAACGAACACCGGGGAGCTGTTTTTT.